The next 21 T cell receptor beta chains were all read from a single sample in a study of blood T cell repertoires in COVID-19 (dated by TCRdb to about 2020). The library was prepared using the immunoSEQ multiplex PCR assay. TCRdb holds this immuneACCESS table with in-frame rearrangements only. Some clones are missing; in checked studies, unresolved V genes explain under half, and the rest has no known cause. The sample table holds around 450,000 clones, of which around 90% were seen once. 0.6% of the sample rests with the top ten. The source material was PBMCs or T cells enriched from blood (not recorded which). The receptors here all came from a man aged 18 to 29 who had recovered from COVID-19.

The chain employs TRBV5-6 and TRBJ1-2, with TRBD1 as a possible D gene (5 bases). Germline V gene data show CDR1 as SGHDT and CDR2 as YYEEEE. Trimming left V 3 bases short and J 5 bases short, with 11 bases between. The CDR3 runs 13 residues. CDR3 sequence reads: CASSSRRGYGYTF. The DNA of the CDR3 is TGTGCCAGCAGCTCCCGGAGGGGATATGGCTACACCTTC.

This clone was detected only once. The chain combines TRBV3-1 (or the pseudogene TRBV3-2) with TRBJ2-7, with TRBD2 identical over 11 bases. V shed 0 bases and J 2 bases; nucleotides not matched to a gene: 9. This CDR3 is 18 amino acids long. Germline V lookup: CDR1 LGHDT, CDR2 YNNKEL (reference sequence). For the CDR3, the DNA is TGTGCCAGCAGCCAAGATCTTGCCGCTAGCGGGAGGCCCTACGAGCAGTACTTC. It encodes CASSQDLAASGRPYEQYF.

This sequence joins TRBV29-1 and TRBJ1-1; D may be TRBD1 (6 bases). V lost 3 bases, J lost 1 base, and 15 bases lay in between. The germline V gene has CDR1 SQVTM and CDR2 ANQGSEA. This CDR3 has 15 amino acids. The chain's CDR3 is CSVDEGGDQNTEAFF. DNA of the CDR3: TGCAGCGTTGACGAGGGGGGGGACCAGAACACTGAAGCTTTCTTT. The entire variable domain, with the rest obtained from reference TRBV29-1 and TRBJ1-1, is as follows: SAVISQKPSRDICQRGTSLTIQCQVDSQVTMMFWYRQQPGQSLTLIATANQGSEATYESGFVIDKFPISRPNLTFSTLTVSNMSPEDSSIYLCSVDEGGDQNTEAFFGQGTRLTVV.

The V and J genes are TRBV10-3 and TRBJ1-6, with 8 nucleotides matching TRBD1. Germline CDR1 is ENHRY and CDR2 is SYGVKD. V dropped 6 bases and J dropped 7; count of bases not matched to a gene: 5. The CDR3 extends over 14 amino acids. CDR3 loop: CAIREQGVNSPLHF. The CDR3 DNA reads TGTGCCATCAGGGAACAGGGGGTCAATTCACCCCTCCACTTT.

In its sample, this clone was seen once. CDR3 nucleotides: TGTGCCATCAACTCAGGGAACACTGAAGCTTTCTTT. It yields the protein CAINSGNTEAFF. The chain links TRBV10-3 to TRBJ1-1; D is unclear. Trimming shortened V by 7 bases and J by 1 base, and 7 bases separated the two germline ends. This CDR3 comprises 12 residues. Germline CDR1 is ENHRY and CDR2 is SYGVKD.

The chain couples TRBV30 to TRBJ1-4; no firm D call. Per the germline V gene, CDR1 is GTSNPN and CDR2 is SVGIG (reference sequence). The V end lost 2 bases, the J end lost 5 bases, and 12 bases lay between the germline ends. The CDR3 loop spans 14 amino acids. The CDR3, as DNA: TGTGCCTGGAGTTGGGGAGGGCAGAATGAAAAACTGTTTTTT. Translation: CAWSWGGQNEKLFF.

The table lists this clone with a count of one. J is TRBJ1-2 and V is TRBV29-1; no definite D call. Trimming shortened V by 4 bases and J by 4 bases, and 16 bases separated the two germline ends. The CDR3 sequence is 14 residues long. The V gene's germline CDR1 is SQVTM and CDR2 ANQGSEA. The CDR3 loop reads CSVVPEVPGYGYTF. CDR3 sequence (DNA): TGCAGCGTTGTCCCCGAAGTCCCCGGCTATGGCTACACCTTC.

The gene calls are TRBV5-1 and TRBJ2-3, with D possibly being TRBD2 (6 bases). Germline CDR1 reads SGHRS; CDR2 reads YFSETQ. V was clipped by 7 bases and J by 3 bases, with 18 bases between them. The CDR3 loop spans 15 amino acids. The CDR3 protein is CASSVGQEGTDTQYF. The DNA of the CDR3 is TGCGCCAGCTCGGTGGGTCAGGAGGGGACAGATACGCAGTATTTT.

The V and J genes are TRBV19 and TRBJ1-2; no clear D gene. This CDR3 region has 12 residues. CDR1 LNHDA and CDR2 SQIVND come from the germline V gene (reference sequence). Trimming cost V 4 bases and J 2 bases, with 5 bases left between them. DNA of the CDR3: TGTGCCAGTAGTAGGGCCAACTATGGCTACACCTTC. Protein: CASSRANYGYTF.

The rearrangement joins TRBV5-5 to TRBJ1-1; D possibly corresponds to TRBD1 (5 bases). The CDR3 sequence is 13 residues long. Germline V gene lookup returns CDR1 SGHKS and CDR2 YYEKEE (reference sequence). V lost 4 bases, J lost 3 bases, and 10 bases lay in between. The CDR3 coding sequence is TGTGCCAGCAGCCTCGACAGAGACACTGAAGCTTTCTTT. It translates to CASSLDRDTEAFF.

This sequence joins TRBV28 and TRBJ1-1, with 11 bases matching TRBD1. V was clipped by 10 bases and J by 0 bases; unmatched bases: 7. The CDR3 length is 15 residues. Germline V gene lookup returns CDR1 MDHEN and CDR2 SYDVKM. The CDR3 nucleotides read TGTGCCACTGGACAGGGGGCATACATGAACACTGAAGCTTTCTTT. Protein sequence: CATGQGAYMNTEAFF.

This chain joins TRBV4-2 and TRBJ2-3, with TRBD2 matching over 9 bases. The CDR3 consists of 15 residues. The germline CDR1 and CDR2 sequences are LGHNA and YNFKEQ. V dropped 2 bases and J dropped 1; count of bases not matched to a gene: 1. The CDR3 here is CASSQRTSGTDTQYF. CDR3 nucleotide sequence: TGTGCCAGCAGCCAAAGGACTAGCGGCACAGATACGCAGTATTTT.

V gene TRBV3-1 (or the pseudogene TRBV3-2) combines with J gene TRBJ2-1, with D maybe TRBD1 (5 bases). The germline V gene encodes CDR1 LGHDT and CDR2 YNNKEL (reference sequence). V lost 5 bases, J lost 6 bases, and 17 bases lay in between. The CDR3 has 15 residues. The CDR3 loop reads CASSSLPDSVNEQFF. As DNA, the CDR3 is TGTGCCAGCAGCTCCCTCCCCGACAGCGTCAATGAGCAGTTCTTC.

In the case of this clone: The DNA is left out, because the CDR3 cannot be placed on it with certainty; the CDR3 is given as TCRdb lists it. V is TRBV9 and J is TRBJ2-3; the table's D call of TRBD1 was not tested on the DNA. Germline V gene sequence: CDR1 SGDLS, CDR2 YYNGEE. The CDR3 spans 13 residues, counting both ends. CDR3 region: CASSVADGTGEYF.

J is TRBJ2-3 and V is TRBV28; D is unresolved. From germline, CDR1 is MDHEN and CDR2 SYDVKM. The V end lost 1 base, the J end lost 6 bases, and 14 bases lay between the germline ends. The CDR3 sequence is 15 residues long. CDR3 nucleotide sequence: TGTGCCAGCAGTTTATCCCGTAGTTTGGGCGATACGCAGTATTTT. Translation gives CASSLSRSLGDTQYF.

This sequence joins TRBV10-2 and TRBJ2-2; D possibly corresponds to TRBD1 (6 bases). CDR1 and CDR2 (germline): WSHSY, SAAADI. The CDR3 is 14 amino acids. With 2 bases removed from V and 6 bases from J, the gap between germline ends came to 10 bases. The CDR3 DNA reads TGCGCCAGCAGTGAGGACAGGTTAGCCGGGGAGCTGTTTTTT. Translated, it gives CASSEDRLAGELFF.

The chain joins TRBV5-1 to TRBJ2-7; 14 bases fit TRBD2. The CDR3 contains 15 residues. With V trimmed by 3 bases and J by 7 bases, 6 bases remained unmatched. Germline V lookup: CDR1 SGHRS, CDR2 YFSETQ. For the CDR3, the DNA is TGCGCCAGCAGCTCTGGACTAGCGGGAGGCGGGGAGCAGTACTTC. Encoded protein: CASSSGLAGGGEQYF. Filled out from reference TRBV5-1 and TRBJ2-7, the complete variable domain reads KAGVTQTPRYLIKTRGQQVTLSCSPISGHRSVSWYQQTPGQGLQFLFEYFSETQRNKGNFPGRFSGRQFSNSRSEMNVSTLELGDSALYLCASSSGLAGGGEQYFGPGTRLTVT.

This chain connects TRBV7-9 to TRBJ2-6; unclear D gene. Trimming stripped 7 bases from V and 4 bases from J, with 11 bases between. The CDR3 is 14 amino acids. Germline CDR1 SEHNR, CDR2 FQNEAQ (reference sequence). CDR3 region: CASNLQAGANVLTF. CDR3 sequence (DNA): TGTGCCAGCAACCTGCAGGCCGGGGCCAACGTCCTGACTTTC.

The chain uses TRBV7-8 and TRBJ2-1, with TRBD1 matching 8 bases. Losses at the gene ends were 1 base for V and 14 bases for J; bases not matched to a gene: 7. This CDR3 is built from 13 residues. Germline V lookup: CDR1 SGHVS, CDR2 FQNEAQ. CDR3 nucleotide sequence: TGTGCCAGCAGCTTAGACCCGGGGGACAGGAAGTTCTTC. Translation: CASSLDPGDRKFF.

The chain employs TRBV7-3 and TRBJ2-7; TRBD2 matches at 7 bases. This CDR3 has 15 amino acids. With V trimmed by 2 bases and J by 3 bases, 7 bases remained unmatched. The germline V gene encodes CDR1 SGHTA and CDR2 FQGTGA. Here the CDR3 reads CASSLGPPGGYEQYF. In nucleotides, the CDR3 is TGTGCCAGCAGCTTAGGTCCACCGGGGGGCTACGAGCAGTACTTC.

The V gene is TRBV27, the J gene TRBJ1-5; the D gene is possibly TRBD1 (5 bases). CDR1 and CDR2 from the germline V gene are MNHEY and SMNVEV (reference sequence). This CDR3 has 14 residues. Trimming took off 8 bases at V and 5 bases at J, with 16 bases between the two ends. CDR3 in DNA: TGTGCCAGCGGCGGGGGAGCGGACTATCAGCCCCAGCATTTT. It encodes CASGGGADYQPQHF.